A single sample is the source of the 19 T cell receptor beta chains below, sequenced in a study of blood T cell repertoires in COVID-19. Some clones are missing from TCRdb's copy, which holds only in-frame ones; the method was immunoSEQ multiplex PCR. In the table there are some 250,000 clones, approximately 81% of which are singletons. Sequencing used peripheral blood. The receptors were gathered from a woman older than 75 with acute or convalescent COVID-19.

The gene calls are TRBV5-1 and TRBJ1-3, with D perhaps matching TRBD1 (6 bases). The CDR3 covers 13 residues. Germline assignment: CDR1 SGHRS and CDR2 YFSETQ. With 5 bases removed from V and 7 bases from J, the gap between germline ends came to 13 bases. This CDR3 reads CASRPDRSNTIYF. CDR3 nucleotide sequence: TGCGCCAGCAGGCCCGACAGGTCCAACACCATATATTTT.

CDR3 DNA sequence: TGTGCCAGCAGCCAGGGACAGGGGGGGGCCAACGTCCTGACTTTC. Translation: CASSQGQGGANVLTF. This rearrangement joins TRBV2 to TRBJ2-6; TRBD1 agrees at 10 bases. The CDR3 spans 15 residues. With V trimmed by 6 bases and J by 4 bases, 3 bases remained unmatched. CDR1 and CDR2 (germline): SNHLY, FYNNEI.

This clone was seen a few times. The V call is TRBV3-1 (or the pseudogene TRBV3-2), the J call TRBJ1-1; D uncertain. There are 16 residues in the CDR3. The germline V and J ends were trimmed by 2 bases and 1 base, with 14 bases remaining between them. Germline-derived CDR1 and CDR2 are LGHDT and YNNKEL (reference sequence). The DNA of the CDR3 is TGTGCCAGCAGCCAATCCGGCGGAGGGCCGAACACTGAAGCTTTCTTT. Its translation is CASSQSGGGPNTEAFF.

This chain connects TRBV11-2 to TRBJ1-5, with TRBD1 identical over 7 bases. Germline V gives CDR1 SGHAT, CDR2 FQNNGV. This CDR3 contains 15 residues. The trim removed 3 bases at V and 1 base at J, leaving 3 bases unmatched. CDR3 region: CASSLDRTSNQPQHF. Here the CDR3 DNA reads TGTGCCAGCAGCTTGGACAGGACAAGCAATCAGCCCCAGCATTTT.

This clone was detected once. This sequence joins TRBV5-1 and TRBJ2-3, with TRBD2 matching over 9 bases. The germline V gene has CDR1 SGHRS and CDR2 YFSETQ. The CDR3 spans 16 residues. V lost 2 bases and J lost 2; bases outside the gene matches: 6. Here the CDR3 DNA reads TGCGCCAGCAGCTTTAGCGGGAGTCCCTCCACAGATACGCAGTATTTT. This codes for CASSFSGSPSTDTQYF.

This rearrangement joins TRBV9 to TRBJ2-2; TRBD2 agrees at 8 bases. The V gene end was trimmed by 0 bases and the J gene end by 4 bases; junction bases not matched to a gene: 8. Germline values: CDR1 SGDLS, CDR2 YYNGEE. The CDR3 spans 17 residues. The CDR3 nucleotides are TGTGCCAGCAGCGTAGCTACGGAACGGGAGGGCACCGGGGAGCTGTTTTTT. Translation gives CASSVATEREGTGELFF.

The sample holds a few counts of this clone. The rearrangement links TRBV11-2 to TRBJ2-5; unclear D gene. CDR1 SGHAT and CDR2 FQNNGV come from the germline V gene. Trimming pared 5 bases from V and 5 bases from J, leaving 18 bases between. This CDR3 is built from 15 residues. This CDR3 reads CASSLRGYGLETQYF. In nucleotides, the CDR3 is TGTGCCAGCAGCCTCAGAGGTTATGGGTTGGAGACCCAGTACTTC.

The V call is TRBV11-2, the J call TRBJ2-7; 7 positions match TRBD2. V was clipped by 6 bases and J by 0 bases; unmatched bases: 8. The length of the CDR3 is 15 residues. Looked up from germline, CDR1 is SGHAT and CDR2 is FQNNGV. In DNA form, the CDR3 reads TGTGCCAGCAGTTTCGGACTAGTAAGCTCCTACGAGCAGTACTTC. Its protein is CASSFGLVSSYEQYF.

The chain employs TRBV6-5 and TRBJ2-2; 8 bases are shared with TRBD2. The V and J ends lost 0 bases and 5 bases, in that order; junction bases with no gene match: 5. Germline CDR1 MNHEY, CDR2 SVGAGI. This CDR3 has 16 amino acids. The CDR3 sequence is CASSYSRGGQTGELFF. DNA of the CDR3: TGTGCCAGCAGTTACTCTCGCGGGGGGCAAACCGGGGAGCTGTTTTTT.

This clone was observed a handful of times. The genes are TRBV5-1 and TRBJ2-7; perhaps TRBD2 as D (6 bases). The V gene's germline CDR1 is SGHRS and CDR2 YFSETQ. The CDR3 totals 14 residues. The ends were cut back, 4 bases at V and 2 bases at J, with 13 bases in the middle. CDR3 DNA: TGCGCCAGCAGCCCACGGCGGGGAACCTACGAGCAGTACTTC. It specifies CASSPRRGTYEQYF.

The V gene is TRBV15, the J gene TRBJ1-2; D call uncertain. Deletions cut 1 base from V and 6 bases from J, with 9 bases between. Germline-derived CDR1 and CDR2 are LNHNV and YYDKDF (reference sequence). The CDR3 runs to 13 residues. CDR3 residues: CATSRGPADGYTF. Written as DNA, the CDR3 is TGTGCCACCAGCAGAGGACCCGCGGATGGCTACACCTTC.

The chain combines TRBV5-1 with TRBJ2-3; D unclear. CDR1 and CDR2 (germline): SGHRS, YFSETQ. The length of the CDR3 is 12 residues. Trimming took 3 bases from V and 5 from J, leaving 7 bases between them. CDR3 DNA sequence: TGCGCCAGCAGCTCTCGAGGAGATACGCAGTATTTT. Amino acid sequence: CASSSRGDTQYF.

This sequence joins TRBV10-1 and TRBJ1-2; the match to TRBD1 covers 9 bases. Germline assignment: CDR1 WNHNN and CDR2 SYGVQD (reference sequence). CDR3 size: 13 residues. V was clipped by 8 bases and J by 3 bases; unmatched bases: 4. CDR3 DNA sequence: TGCGCCAGCGACAGGGGGTTATACTATGGCTACACCTTC. It specifies CASDRGLYYGYTF.

The CDR3 DNA follows: TGTGCCAGCAGCTTGGCCGTTGCGGGAGGGTCCGAGACCCAGTACTTC. It encodes CASSLAVAGGSETQYF. This chain connects TRBV5-6 to TRBJ2-5; TRBD2 matches at 9 bases. V lost 0 bases, J lost 5 bases, and 8 bases stayed unmatched. The CDR3 is 16 residues long. CDR1 and CDR2 from the germline V gene are SGHDT and YYEEEE.

Only a few counts were recorded for this clone. V and J are TRBV7-6 and TRBJ2-2, with 8 bases fitting TRBD2. The CDR3 spans 18 residues. Trimming cost V 4 bases and J 4 bases; bases outside gene matches: 14. Germline V gives CDR1 SGHVS, CDR2 FNYEAQ. The chain's CDR3 is CASSSLGSGRRITGELFF. The CDR3 DNA sequence: TGTGCCAGCAGCTCATTAGGCAGCGGGAGACGTATCACCGGGGAGCTGTTTTTT.

The chain is built from TRBV6-1 and TRBJ2-5; D may be TRBD2 (6 bases). The length of the CDR3 is 15 residues. V gave up 0 bases and J gave up 3 bases, with 11 bases separating them. Germline CDR1 reads MNHNS; CDR2 reads SASEGT. CDR3 coding DNA: TGTGCCAGCAGTGAAGCGCTTCCGGGGGAAGAGACCCAGTACTTC. Its protein product is CASSEALPGEETQYF.

This clone appeared a few times. This chain connects TRBV7-9 to TRBJ2-5; 7 bases map to TRBD1. The germline V gene has CDR1 SEHNR and CDR2 FQNEAQ (reference sequence). The length of the CDR3 is 15 residues. V lost 3 bases to trimming and J lost 4 bases; unmatched junction nucleotides: 8. The CDR3 here is CASSLSGRGRETQYF. The CDR3 DNA follows: TGTGCCAGCAGCTTGTCAGGCAGGGGGAGAGAGACCCAGTACTTC.

V and J are TRBV5-1 and TRBJ2-2; unclear D gene. V was shortened by 2 bases and J by 0 bases, with 5 bases between the two germline ends. The CDR3 is 14 amino acids. Per germline, CDR1 SGHRS and CDR2 YFSETQ. CDR3 protein: CASSFNSNTGELFF. CDR3 DNA sequence: TGCGCCAGCAGCTTCAACTCGAACACCGGGGAGCTGTTTTTT.

The chain links TRBV3-1 (or the pseudogene TRBV3-2) to TRBJ1-6, with a tentative D call TRBD1 (5 bases). The V gene lost 3 bases and the J gene lost 7 bases, with 16 bases spanning the gap. The CDR3 is 16 residues long. Germline CDR1 and CDR2: LGHDT and YNNKEL (reference sequence). Here the CDR3 reads CASSQGGWGWNSPLHF. DNA of the CDR3: TGTGCCAGCAGCCAGGGGGGATGGGGTTGGAATTCACCCCTCCACTTT.